These 12 T cell receptor beta chains share one sample of origin, sequenced in a study of blood T cell repertoires in COVID-19. The data were produced by immunoSEQ multiplex PCR, yet TCRdb's version contains in-frame clones alone and is incomplete. The sample consists of 72,000 or so clones, approximately 88% of them appearing once. The sequenced sample was peripheral blood. Source of these receptors: a middle-aged man with active COVID-19.

The chain employs TRBV5-1 and TRBJ2-7, with 7 bases aligning to TRBD1. The CDR3 is made up of 13 amino acids. In germline, CDR1 is SGHRS, CDR2 YFSETQ. Losses at the gene ends were 4 bases for V and 2 bases for J; bases not matched to a gene: 3. The CDR3 here is CASSGGQTYEQYF. The CDR3 DNA is TGCGCCAGCAGCGGGGGACAGACCTACGAGCAGTACTTC.

The chain links TRBV28 to TRBJ2-7, with a weak D call TRBD2 (6 bases). CDR1 is MDHEN and CDR2 is SYDVKM in the germline V gene. The CDR3 loop spans 14 amino acids. Trimming took 5 bases from V and 3 from J, leaving 14 bases between them. DNA of the CDR3: TGTGCCAGCAGTCCCCGGGACTCAAACTACGAGCAGTACTTC. Encoded protein: CASSPRDSNYEQYF.

The chain recombines TRBV30 with TRBJ1-6; tentatively, D is TRBD1 (5 bases). Trimming stripped 0 bases from V and 10 bases from J, with 13 bases between. The CDR3 covers 14 residues. CDR1 and CDR2 from the germline V gene are GTSNPN and SVGIG (reference sequence). The CDR3 reads CAWSVIQGGSPLHF. The CDR3 DNA reads as TGTGCCTGGAGTGTAATCCAGGGAGGGTCACCCCTCCACTTT.

A remark on this clone: The identical CDR3 is also encoded by other nucleotide sequences in the sample. The J gene is TRBJ1-6, the V gene TRBV9; a weak D match, TRBD1 (5 bases). From germline, CDR1 is SGDLS and CDR2 YYNGEE. The CDR3 loop spans 15 amino acids. V shed 7 bases and J shed 3 bases, with 14 bases lying between them. In nucleotides, the CDR3 is TGTGCCAGCTCCTCGGGGGACGGCTATAATTCACCCCTCCACTTT. Protein product: CASSSGDGYNSPLHF.

The V call is TRBV19, the J call TRBJ1-6; D not resolved. Deletions cut 7 bases from V and 6 bases from J, with 16 bases between. The germline gives CDR1 LNHDA, CDR2 SQIVND (reference sequence). CDR3 length equals 15 residues. CDR3: CASTPLGIRNSPLHF. The CDR3 nucleotides are TGTGCCAGTACGCCCCTCGGGATCCGTAATTCACCCCTCCACTTT.

The chain carries TRBV12-5 and TRBJ2-1; weak D call: TRBD1 (6 bases). The CDR3 sequence is 15 residues long. The ends were cut back, 5 bases at V and 8 bases at J, with 19 bases in the middle. The V gene's germline CDR1 is LGHNT and CDR2 FRNRAP. DNA for the CDR3: TGTGCTAGTGGTACAGAAAAGGGGGACGGTGATGAGCAGTTCTTC. This translates into CASGTEKGDGDEQFF.

J is TRBJ2-5 and V is TRBV2; TRBD1 aligns across 9 bases. The V gene end was trimmed by 5 bases and the J gene end by 2 bases; junction bases not matched to a gene: 6. The CDR3 length is 15 residues. In germline, CDR1 is SNHLY, CDR2 FYNNEI. The CDR3 DNA is TGTGCCAGCAGTCCCCGGGACAGGGAACAAGAGACCCAGTACTTC. It specifies CASSPRDREQETQYF.

CDR3 loop: CASSWTQGNTEAFF. The CDR3 region has the DNA TGTGCCAGCAGCTGGACACAGGGGAACACTGAAGCTTTCTTT. The J gene is TRBJ1-1, the V gene TRBV7-2; possible D gene TRBD1, 6 bases. Germline CDR1 is SGHTA and CDR2 is FQGNSA. The CDR3 totals 14 residues. V lost 4 bases to trimming and J lost 1 base, with 10 bases between them.

The chain is built from TRBV6-6 and TRBJ2-1; 14 bases are a match to TRBD2. From germline, CDR1 is MNHNY and CDR2 SVGAGI (reference sequence). The CDR3 covers 17 residues. The V gene end was trimmed by 6 bases and the J gene end by 0 bases; junction bases not matched to a gene: 4. The CDR3, as DNA: TGTGCCAGCAGACGACTAGCGGGGGGGAGCTCCTACAATGAGCAGTTCTTC. Translating it yields CASRRLAGGSSYNEQFF.

J is TRBJ1-6 and V is TRBV3-1 (or the pseudogene TRBV3-2), with D perhaps matching TRBD1 (5 bases). The CDR3 runs to 15 residues. Germline CDR1 reads LGHDT; CDR2 reads YNNKEL (reference sequence). V was trimmed by 0 bases and J by 10 bases, leaving 13 bases between them. CDR3 in amino acids: CASSQERRGGSPLHF. For the CDR3, the DNA is TGTGCCAGCAGCCAAGAAAGAAGGGGTGGCTCACCCCTCCACTTT.

The chain carries TRBV10-3 and TRBJ1-6; possibly TRBD1 for D (6 bases). The V gene's germline CDR1 is ENHRY and CDR2 SYGVKD. The ends were cut back, 6 bases at V and 6 bases at J, with 12 bases in the middle. This CDR3 contains 14 residues. The CDR3 region is CAIRNRDANSPLHF. The CDR3 DNA reads as TGTGCCATCAGAAACAGGGATGCTAATTCACCCCTCCACTTT.

V is TRBV9 and J is TRBJ2-7, with D possibly matching TRBD1 (8 bases). CDR1 is SGDLS, CDR2 YYNGEE, per germline. Trimming took 4 bases from V and 3 from J, leaving 17 bases between them. The CDR3 sequence is 15 residues long. The CDR3, as DNA: TGTGCCAGCAGCTCACAAGCGGGACAGGTCTACGAGCAGTACTTC. Its translation is CASSSQAGQVYEQYF.